The count of the clone carrying this TCR beta chain is one. Its antigen is unidentified. This record comes from a study of cytomegalovirus exposure and HLA in healthy donors. Study at large: The same platform was used for the 120 validation repertoires and the 650 to 800 first-cohort repertoires, a later analysis reported.

From the approximately 120-subject validation cohort, which was separate from the roughly 670-subject first cohort, the donors were drawn. Profiled with immunoSEQ multiplex PCR; TCRdb holds only in-frame clones, not every one. The table lists about 120,000 clones, more than 75% of them singletons. Germline CDR1 is LNHDA and CDR2 is SQIVND (reference sequence). The CDR3 totals 14 residues. The ends lost 10 bases at V and 6 bases at J; junction bases unmatched: 10. General study results and limits: Altogether, 150 to 200 TCR beta chains were recorded as cytomegalovirus-associated. Subsequent analysis showed first-cohort TCR clusters tending to co-occur in roughly 130 validation repertoires.

The sequenced sample consisted of PBMCs. This clonotype was sampled from a young man in good health and CMV-seronegative. The chain links TRBV19 to TRBJ1-4; 8 positions agree with TRBD1. The CDR3 loop reads CATRTGRIDEKLFF. CDR3 bases: TGTGCCACCAGGACAGGGCGGATAGATGAAAAACTGTTTTTT.